Presented here are 8 T cell receptor beta chains from one specimen sequenced in a study of cytomegalovirus exposure and HLA in healthy donors. Here immunoSEQ multiplex PCR was the method, and the copy in TCRdb shows in-frame clones only, minus some. This table holds 100,000 to 120,000 clones, roughly 88% found once. The source material was PBMCs. All receptors derive from a young woman in good health and CMV-seropositive.

The rearrangement joins TRBV15 to TRBJ2-7; no reliable D call. V was shortened by 1 base and J by 6 bases, with 7 bases between the two germline ends. Germline assignment: CDR1 LNHNV and CDR2 YYDKDF (reference sequence). The CDR3 totals 12 residues. The CDR3 DNA follows: TGTGCCACCAGCAGAGTTCCGGGCGAGCAGTACTTC. Protein product: CATSRVPGEQYF. The entire variable domain, with the rest obtained from reference TRBV15 and TRBJ2-7, is as follows: DAMVIQNPRYQVTQFGKPVTLSCSQTLNHNVMYWYQQKSSQAPKLLFHYYDKDFNNEADTPDNFQSRRPNTSFCFLDIRSPGLGDTAMYLCATSRVPGEQYFGPGTRLTVT.

The chain is built from TRBV16 and TRBJ1-1; D is unresolved. From germline, CDR1 is KGHSY and CDR2 FQNENV. CDR3 size: 14 residues. The ends were cut back, 4 bases at V and 0 bases at J, with 9 bases in the middle. The CDR3 reads CASSRVMMNTEAFF. CDR3 nucleotides: TGTGCCAGCAGCCGAGTCATGATGAACACTGAAGCTTTCTTT.

This chain joins TRBV4-1 and TRBJ2-7; 9 nucleotides match TRBD1. J was trimmed by 4 bases and V by 6 bases; bases with no gene match: 10. CDR3 length equals 15 residues. CDR1 is MGHRA and CDR2 is YSYEKL in the germline V gene. The CDR3, as DNA: TGCGCCAGCAGTTTTGACGGGACAGGGAGATACGAGCAGTACTTC. Amino acid sequence: CASSFDGTGRYEQYF.

This clone is a singleton in its sample. The chain recombines TRBV11-3 with TRBJ1-4; 7 bases align to TRBD1. The ends lost 5 bases at V and 4 bases at J; junction bases unmatched: 10. Germline V lookup: CDR1 SGHNT, CDR2 YENEEA. The CDR3 spans 16 residues. The CDR3 region is CASSPVRGQSNEKLFF. In nucleotides, the CDR3 is TGTGCCAGCAGCCCCGTTAGGGGACAGAGTAATGAAAAACTGTTTTTT.

The gene calls are TRBV4-3 and TRBJ2-1; the D is unclear. The germline V gene has CDR1 LGHNA and CDR2 YSLEER. This CDR3 is built from 14 residues. The V end lost 0 bases, the J end lost 6 bases, and 9 bases lay between the germline ends. The DNA of the CDR3 is TGCGCCAGCAGCCAAGATCTTCCCCGCAATGAGCAGTTCTTC. Residues: CASSQDLPRNEQFF.

This chain uses TRBV21-1 with TRBJ2-5; TRBD2 is the table's D call and was not checked against the DNA. TRBV21-1 is marked as a pseudogene. The CDR3 contains 15 residues. The CDR3 DNA reads as TGTGCCAGCAGCATGGGACTAGCGGAACAAGAGACCCAGTACTTC. As protein: CASSMGLAEQETQYF.

V gene TRBV5-4 combines with J gene TRBJ2-1, with 10 bases matching TRBD2. Losses at the gene ends were 0 bases for V and 1 base for J; bases not matched to a gene: 4. Looked up from germline, CDR1 is SGHNT and CDR2 is YYREEE (reference sequence). The length of the CDR3 is 17 residues. CDR3 nucleotides: TGTGCCAGCAGCTTGGTGCCGACTAGCGGGTCCTACAATGAGCAGTTCTTC. Its translation is CASSLVPTSGSYNEQFF.

The DNA for the CDR3 is TGCGCCAGCAGCTTACGAGGGGGATCGAACACTGAAGCTTTCTTT. It yields the protein CASSLRGGSNTEAFF. This chain links TRBV5-1 with TRBJ1-1; tentatively, D is TRBD1 (6 bases). The CDR3 contains 15 residues. Germline lookup yields CDR1 SGHRS and CDR2 YFSETQ. Trimming removed 2 bases at V and 1 base at J, with 12 bases between.